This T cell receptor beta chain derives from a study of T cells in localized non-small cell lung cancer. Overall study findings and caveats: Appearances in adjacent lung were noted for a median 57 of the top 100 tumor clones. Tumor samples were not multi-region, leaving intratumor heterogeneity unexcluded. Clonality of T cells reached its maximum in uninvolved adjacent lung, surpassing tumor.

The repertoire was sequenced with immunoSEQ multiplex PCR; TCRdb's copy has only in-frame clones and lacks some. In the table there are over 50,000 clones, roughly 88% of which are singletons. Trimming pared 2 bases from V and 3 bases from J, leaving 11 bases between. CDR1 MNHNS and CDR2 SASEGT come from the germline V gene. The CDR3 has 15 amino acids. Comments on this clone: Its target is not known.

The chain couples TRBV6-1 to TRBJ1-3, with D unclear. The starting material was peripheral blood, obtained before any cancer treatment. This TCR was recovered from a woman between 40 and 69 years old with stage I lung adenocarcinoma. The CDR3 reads CASSERPGVGNTIYF. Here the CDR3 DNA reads TGTGCCAGCAGTGAAAGGCCCGGGGTTGGAAACACCATATATTTT.